This T cell receptor beta chain emerged from a study of CD8+CD57+ T cells in acquired aplastic anemia. Background on the study: On average, healthy donors gave about 10.8 million reads for CD4+ cells. Whole-study findings and limits: There were over 25 CD8+ CDR3 sequences that occurred in both patients and controls. Researchers reported that CD8+ Simpson's diversity was not significantly different in patients versus controls.

CDR3 length: 16 amino acids. The germline CDR1 and CDR2 sequences are WNHNN and SYGVQD (reference sequence). Note on this clonotype: Its antigen remains unidentified.

Genomic DNA, serving as template, underwent TCR beta VDJ and CDR3 profiling. TCRdb reanalysed the reads using MiXCR and keeps one entry per CDR3 protein. This table holds 400,000 to 500,000 distinct CDR3 sequences, about 70% found once. The TCR comes from a human donor in good health, serving as a control. The sample was sorted CD4+, CD8+, or CD8+CD57+ T cells (not recorded which) from PBMCs. V and J are TRBV10-1 and TRBJ2-7, with 7 nucleotides matching TRBD2. Gene TRBJ2-1 matches the end of the DNA better, so the J call may be wrong. CDR3 sequence: CASTGRGGEGDNEQFF. Here the CDR3 DNA reads TGCGCCAGCACTGGGCGAGGAGGGGAGGGAGACAATGAGCAGTTCTTC.